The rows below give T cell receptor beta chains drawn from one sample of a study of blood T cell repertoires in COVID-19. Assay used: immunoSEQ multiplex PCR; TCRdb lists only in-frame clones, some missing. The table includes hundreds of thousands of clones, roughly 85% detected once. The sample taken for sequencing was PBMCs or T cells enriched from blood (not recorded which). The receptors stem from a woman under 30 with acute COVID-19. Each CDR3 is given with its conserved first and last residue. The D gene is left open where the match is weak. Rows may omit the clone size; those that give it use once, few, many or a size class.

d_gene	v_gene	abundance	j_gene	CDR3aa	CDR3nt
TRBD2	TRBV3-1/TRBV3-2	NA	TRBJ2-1	CASSQEGGGNPNEQFF	TGTGCCAGCAGCCAAGAGGGGGGGGGAAACCCCAATGAGCAGTTCTTC
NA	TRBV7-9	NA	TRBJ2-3	CASSLVPPRPDTQYF	TGTGCCAGCAGCTTAGTTCCCCCCAGGCCTGATACGCAGTATTTT
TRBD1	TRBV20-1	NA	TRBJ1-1	CSAPGTGWAFF	TGCAGTGCCCCCGGGACAGGGTGGGCTTTCTTT
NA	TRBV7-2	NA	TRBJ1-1	CASSLVYREAFF	TGTGCCAGCAGCTTAGTTTACAGGGAAGCTTTCTTT
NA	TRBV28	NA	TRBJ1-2	CASRHPGLSNYGYTF	TGTGCCAGCAGACACCCAGGGCTGTCTAACTATGGCTACACCTTC
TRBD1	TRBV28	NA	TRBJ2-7	CASKETGTDYEQYF	TGTGCCAGCAAAGAAACCGGGACAGATTACGAGCAGTACTTC
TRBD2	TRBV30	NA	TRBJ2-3	CAWSEVGGGITDTQYF	TGTGCCTGGAGTGAGGTGGGCGGGGGTATCACAGATACGCAGTATTTT
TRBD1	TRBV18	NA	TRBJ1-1	CASSPMDRGVTEAFF	TGTGCCAGCTCACCAATGGACAGGGGGGTCACTGAAGCTTTCTTT
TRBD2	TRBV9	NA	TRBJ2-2	CASSVALAGGANTGELFF	TGTGCCAGCAGCGTAGCACTAGCGGGGGGAGCCAACACCGGGGAGCTGTTTTTT
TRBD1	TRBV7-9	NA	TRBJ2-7	CASSYTGTAGEQYF	TGTGCCAGCAGCTACACCGGGACAGCTGGAGAGCAGTACTTC
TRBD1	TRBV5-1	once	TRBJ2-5	CASSSQGGGETQYF	TGCGCCAGCAGTTCACAGGGGGGTGGAGAGACCCAGTACTTC
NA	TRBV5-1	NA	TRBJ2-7	CASSYCVEQYF	TGCGCCAGCAGCTACTGTGTAGAGCAGTACTTC
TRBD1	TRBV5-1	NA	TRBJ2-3	CASNKDRAADTQYF	TGCGCCAGCAACAAAGACAGGGCGGCAGATACGCAGTATTTT
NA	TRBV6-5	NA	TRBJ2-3	CASRAGTTSTDTQYF	TGTGCCAGCAGGGCCGGGACAACTAGCACAGATACGCAGTATTTT
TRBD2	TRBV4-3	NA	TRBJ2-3	CASSQEVWSGRMTDTQYF	TGCGCCAGCAGCCAAGAGGTCTGGAGCGGGAGGATGACAGATACGCAGTATTTT
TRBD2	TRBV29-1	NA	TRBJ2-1	CSVRSAGLGFF	TGCAGCGTCCGCTCAGCGGGGCTTGGGTTCTTC
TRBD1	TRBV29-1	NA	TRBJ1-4	CSVTGGDEKLFF	TGCAGCGTCACAGGGGGCGATGAAAAACTGTTTTTT
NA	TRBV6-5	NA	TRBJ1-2	CASSYRRANYGYTF	TGTGCCAGCAGTTACCGGCGGGCTAACTATGGCTACACCTTC
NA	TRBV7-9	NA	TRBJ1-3	CASSPTGAGAGNTIYF	TGTGCCAGCAGCCCCACAGGCGCAGGGGCAGGAAACACCATATATTTT
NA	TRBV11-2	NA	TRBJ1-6	CASSLSVGGRSPLHF	TGTGCCAGCAGCTTGTCCGTCGGGGGACGGTCACCCCTCCACTTT